These T cell receptor beta chains were read from a single sample in a study of CD8 T cells in Susac syndrome. TCRdb recomputed calls from the immunoSEQ multiplex PCR reads with MiXCR, one row per CDR3 protein. The table lists roughly 200,000 distinct CDR3 sequences, 90% to 95% of them singletons, with about 0.095% in the top ten. Sample: CD4+ T cells from PBMCs. These receptors all come from a human donor in good health. CDR3s include the opening cysteine and the closing phenylalanine or tryptophan. Each record gives: J gene, D gene, V gene, clone size, CDR3 protein, CDR3 DNA. D genes are given only for firm matches. Only some rows state a clone size, as once, few, many or a class for expanded clones.

TRBJ2-3 | . | TRBV5-1 | . | CASSSLRTSTDTQYF | TGCGCCAGCAGCTCCTTGCGGACTAGCACAGATACGCAGTATTTT
TRBJ2-7 | TRBD2 | TRBV6-2/TRBV6-3 | . | CASSYRRGSYEQYF | TGTGCCAGCAGTTACCGGCGGGGGTCCTACGAGCAGTACTTC
TRBJ2-6 | TRBD1 | TRBV6-1 | once | CASSRTGDAGANVLTF | TGTGCCAGCAGTCGGACAGGGGACGCTGGGGCCAACGTCCTGACTTTC
TRBJ2-1 | . | TRBV27 | once | CASSTRGGSIINEQFF | TGTGCCAGCAGCACTCGAGGGGGGTCCATAATCAATGAGCAGTTCTTC
TRBJ2-5 | . | TRBV24-1 | . | CATSDPRTSVETQYF | TGTGCCACCAGTGATCCGAGGACCTCCGTAGAGACCCAGTACTTC
TRBJ2-7 | TRBD1 | TRBV29-1 | . | CSVGQGGYEQYF | TGCAGCGTCGGACAGGGGGGATACGAGCAGTACTTC
TRBJ2-7 | . | TRBV7-2 | once | CASSLAHSSYEQYF | TGTGCCAGCAGCTTAGCACACAGTTCCTACGAGCAGTACTTC
TRBJ1-5 | . | TRBV29-1 | . | CSAGTQPQHF | TGCAGCGCGGGCACTCAGCCCCAGCATTTT
TRBJ1-2 | . | TRBV29-1 | . | CSVDGTNYGYTF | TGCAGCGTTGACGGGACAAACTATGGCTACACCTTC
TRBJ2-3 | . | TRBV27 | . | CASSFASTDTQYF | TGTGCCAGCAGTTTCGCCAGCACAGATACGCAGTATTTT
TRBJ2-4 | . | TRBV18 | . | CASSRAREENIQYF | TGTGCCAGCTCACGAGCCCGGGAAGAAAACATTCAGTACTTC
TRBJ2-3 | TRBD1 | TRBV3-1 | . | CASSQVGQGPTDTQYF | TGTGCCAGCAGCCAAGTGGGACAGGGACCCACAGATACGCAGTATTTT
TRBJ2-1 | . | TRBV29-1 | . | CSFEGHGHEQFF | TGCAGCTTTGAGGGCCACGGGCATGAGCAGTTCTTC
TRBJ2-5 | TRBD2 | TRBV5-6 | . | CASSFIVLAGEETQYF | TGTGCCAGCAGCTTTATCGTTCTAGCGGGGGAAGAGACCCAGTACTTC
TRBJ1-2 | . | TRBV7-2 | . | CASSLAQGHNYGYTF | TGTGCCAGCAGCTTAGCACAGGGCCATAACTATGGCTACACCTTC
TRBJ2-3 | . | TRBV12-3/TRBV12-4 | . | CASGSYTDTQYF | TGTGCCAGCGGGAGCTACACAGATACGCAGTATTTT
TRBJ1-2 | . | TRBV7-9 | once | CASTSGGGIYGYTF | TGTGCCAGCACCTCAGGAGGGGGGATCTATGGCTACACCTTC
TRBJ2-7 | TRBD2 | TRBV20-1 | . | CSARASGGEQYF | TGCAGTGCTAGGGCTAGCGGGGGCGAGCAGTACTTC
TRBJ2-2 | . | TRBV9 | . | CASSVGVSTGELFF | TGTGCCAGCAGCGTAGGAGTTAGCACCGGGGAGCTGTTTTTT
TRBJ2-1 | TRBD2 | TRBV9 | . | CASSVVPSGINEQFF | TGTGCCAGCAGCGTAGTACCTAGCGGGATCAATGAGCAGTTCTTC
TRBJ1-1 | TRBD1 | TRBV3-1 | . | CASSLEQGKAFF | TGTGCCAGCAGCCTCGAACAGGGGAAAGCTTTCTTT
TRBJ1-1 | . | TRBV20-1 | . | CSARRALDTEAFF | TGCAGTGCTCGCCGGGCCCTGGACACTGAAGCTTTCTTT
TRBJ2-5 | . | TRBV6-6 | . | CASSFTQETQYF | TGTGCCAGCAGTTTCACCCAAGAGACCCAGTACTTC
TRBJ2-3 | . | TRBV7-7 | once | CASSWAPTDTQYF | TGTGCTAGCAGCTGGGCCCCCACAGATACGCAGTATTTT
TRBJ2-1 | TRBD2 | TRBV3-1 | . | CASSERDRRGEQFF | TGTGCCAGCAGTGAGCGGGACCGACGAGGAGAGCAGTTCTTC
TRBJ2-7 | . | TRBV3-1 | . | CASSHTSLPYEQYF | TGTGCCAGCAGCCACACCTCACTCCCCTACGAGCAGTACTTC
TRBJ2-6 | . | TRBV6-5 | . | CASSYGQSGANVLTF | TGTGCCAGCAGTTACGGACAGTCTGGGGCCAACGTCCTGACTTTC
TRBJ1-5 | . | TRBV12-3/TRBV12-4 | . | CASRATVGQPQHF | TGTGCCAGCAGGGCGACAGTGGGGCAGCCCCAGCATTTT
TRBJ2-1 | . | TRBV5-6 | . | CASSFSLNNEQFF | TGTGCCAGCAGCTTTAGTCTCAACAATGAGCAGTTCTTC
TRBJ2-1 | . | TRBV29-1 | . | CSVDGPQWGDEQFF | TGCAGCGTTGACGGACCTCAATGGGGGGATGAGCAGTTCTTC
TRBJ2-5 | . | TRBV19 | . | CASSQRTETQYF | TGTGCCAGTAGCCAAAGAACAGAGACCCAGTACTTC
TRBJ2-1 | . | TRBV28 | . | CASSFGGVYNEQFF | TGTGCCAGCAGTTTTGGGGGAGTCTACAATGAGCAGTTCTTC
TRBJ2-2 | . | TRBV7-9 | . | CASSPAEVSGELFF | TGTGCCAGCAGCCCCGCGGAAGTCAGCGGGGAGCTGTTTTTT
TRBJ2-3 | TRBD2 | TRBV29-1 | . | CSVDDVAGGQTDTQYF | TGCAGCGTTGACGACGTAGCGGGGGGGCAGACAGATACGCAGTATTTT
TRBJ1-2 | . | TRBV30 | . | CAWSGVRSFPTPGYGYTF | TGTGCCTGGAGCGGGGTCCGGAGCTTCCCGACCCCTGGCTATGGCTACACCTTC
TRBJ2-3 | . | TRBV29-1 | . | CSVRGLPSSTDTQYF | TGCAGCGTTCGAGGGCTCCCTTCTAGCACAGATACGCAGTATTTT
TRBJ2-3 | TRBD2 | TRBV30 | once | CARTSGRETDTQYF | TGTGCCCGGACTAGCGGGAGGGAGACAGATACGCAGTATTTT